The sequence of this TCR beta chain was determined in a study of blood T cell repertoires in COVID-19. Across the study: The study drew acute and convalescent COVID-19 samples from the United States, Italy and Spain. PBMCs, B-cell-depleted T cells, or T cells provided the cDNA or gDNA that made up the material.

Source study methods: Amplification with reference gene primers provided the estimates of nucleated cell counts. Here immunoSEQ multiplex PCR was the method, and the copy in TCRdb shows in-frame clones only, minus some. That table supplies the V and J calls and clone size; D and trimming were determined from the DNA. The table has approximately 65,000 clones, nearly 90% seen once. The CDR3 runs 17 residues. With V trimmed by 4 bases and J by 6 bases, 14 bases remained unmatched. Germline CDR1 is SGHTA and CDR2 is FQGTGA. The sequence derives from a woman in her forties or fifties with active COVID-19. The material sequenced was peripheral blood. The chain recombines TRBV7-3 with TRBJ2-2; 7 positions match TRBD2. DNA of the CDR3: TGTGCCAGCAGCTCCAGCGGGGTTCCCCCCTACGCCGGGGAGCTGTTTTTT. This codes for CASSSSGVPPYAGELFF.